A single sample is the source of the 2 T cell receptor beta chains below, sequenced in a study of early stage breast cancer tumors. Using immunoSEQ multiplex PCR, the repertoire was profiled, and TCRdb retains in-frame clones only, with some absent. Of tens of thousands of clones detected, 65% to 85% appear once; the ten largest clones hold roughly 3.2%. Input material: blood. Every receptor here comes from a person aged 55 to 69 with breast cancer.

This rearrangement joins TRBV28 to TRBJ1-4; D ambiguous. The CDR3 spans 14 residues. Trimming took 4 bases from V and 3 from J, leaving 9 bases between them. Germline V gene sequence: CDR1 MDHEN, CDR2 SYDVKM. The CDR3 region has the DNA TGTGCCAGCAGTTCGTCCGGCGCTAATGAAAAACTGTTTTTT. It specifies CASSSSGANEKLFF.

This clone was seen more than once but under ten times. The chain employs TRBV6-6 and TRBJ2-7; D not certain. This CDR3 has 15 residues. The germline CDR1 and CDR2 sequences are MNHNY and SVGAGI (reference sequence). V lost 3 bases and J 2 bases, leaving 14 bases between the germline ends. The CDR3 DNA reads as TGTGCCAGCAGTTATGGACGTGGGTGGACCTACGAGCAGTACTTC. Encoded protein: CASSYGRGWTYEQYF.